One sample yielded the 17 T cell receptor beta chains listed below, sequenced in a study of T cell responses to AZD1222 COVID-19 vaccine. Generated by immunoSEQ multiplex PCR, the TCRdb table keeps only in-frame clones and is missing some. The table has 150,000 to 200,000 clones, around 90% seen once. The input for sequencing was peripheral blood, taken on day 0 of AZD1222 vaccination. These receptors all come from an adult in good health.

In nucleotides, the CDR3 is TGTGCCAGCAGGTCCGGGGGGGGCAAGAATGAAAAACTGTTTTTT. Its protein product is CASRSGGGKNEKLFF. The rearrangement joins TRBV7-2 to TRBJ1-4; TRBD1 might be the D (6 bases). Per germline, CDR1 SGHTA and CDR2 FQGNSA. The CDR3 length is 15 residues. V was trimmed by 6 bases and J by 5 bases, leaving 16 bases between them.

The genes are TRBV4-1 and TRBJ1-1; tentative D call: TRBD1 (5 bases). This CDR3 has 13 residues. Germline CDR1 is MGHRA and CDR2 is YSYEKL. V was cut by 4 bases and J by 8 bases, with 14 bases left in between. CDR3 protein: CASSLQRGPEAFF. In nucleotides, the CDR3 is TGCGCCAGCAGCCTACAAAGGGGACCGGAAGCTTTCTTT.

The CDR3 region is CAWSAFWGSYGYTF. The CDR3 region has the DNA TGTGCCTGGAGTGCTTTTTGGGGAAGCTATGGCTACACCTTC. The V call is TRBV30, the J call TRBJ1-2; D unresolved. The germline CDR1 and CDR2 sequences are GTSNPN and SVGIG (reference sequence). The CDR3 runs 14 residues. Trimming took 1 base from V and 4 from J, leaving 13 bases between them.

The chain employs TRBV28 and TRBJ2-1; TRBD2 matches at 11 bases. Looked up from germline, CDR1 is MDHEN and CDR2 is SYDVKM. This CDR3 has 15 residues. V was pared by 5 bases and J by 4 bases, with 4 bases of the junction left unmatched. The CDR3 region has the DNA TGTGCCAGCAGTAGTACTAGCGGGAGATACAATGAGCAGTTCTTC. Amino acid sequence: CASSSTSGRYNEQFF.

This chain links TRBV19 with TRBJ2-1; 12 nucleotides match TRBD2. V trimming: 6 bases; J trimming: 12 bases; junction bases outside the gene matches: 6. The CDR3 covers 13 residues. Germline CDR1 LNHDA, CDR2 SQIVND (reference sequence). CDR3 DNA sequence: TGTGCCAGTAGCCGGGGACTAGCGGGTCCGCAGTTCTTC. Protein: CASSRGLAGPQFF.

The chain employs TRBV11-2 and TRBJ1-2; D is perhaps TRBD1 (6 bases). With 6 bases removed from V and 7 bases from J, the gap between germline ends came to 12 bases. CDR3 size: 12 residues. Germline V gene sequence: CDR1 SGHAT, CDR2 FQNNGV. In DNA, the CDR3 is TGTGCCAGCAGTCGGGACACAGCTGGCTACACCTTC. Residues: CASSRDTAGYTF.

The table lists this clone with a count of one. The chain recombines TRBV21-1 with TRBJ2-2; no check of the table's D call, TRBD2, against the DNA was made. TRBV21-1 is described as a pseudogene. The CDR3 contains 18 residues. As DNA, the CDR3 is TGTGCCAGCAGCAAAGTAGAGGCTAGCGGAAAGAACACCGGGGAGCTGTTTTTT. It encodes CASSKVEASGKNTGELFF.

The V gene is TRBV19, the J gene TRBJ2-2; 8 nucleotides align to TRBD2. The CDR3 is 13 amino acids. Unmatched junction bases numbered 5, after V lost 6 bases and J lost 8 bases. Per germline, CDR1 LNHDA and CDR2 SQIVND (reference sequence). The CDR3 coding sequence is TGTGCCAGTAGCAGTAGCGGGACTGGGGAGCTGTTTTTT. This codes for CASSSSGTGELFF.

V and J are TRBV24-1 and TRBJ1-4; D perhaps matches TRBD1 (6 bases). Trimming pared 4 bases from V and 5 bases from J, leaving 13 bases between. Germline V gene sequence: CDR1 KGHDR, CDR2 SFDVKD. The CDR3 is made up of 15 amino acids. CDR3 amino acids: CATSDRTDVNEKLFF. The DNA of the CDR3 is TGTGCCACCAGTGACCGGACAGACGTCAATGAAAAACTGTTTTTT.

This rearrangement joins TRBV28 to TRBJ2-2; 8 nucleotides agree with TRBD2. V gave up 5 bases and J gave up 0 bases; unmatched junction bases: 2. The length of the CDR3 is 15 residues. The germline V gene encodes CDR1 MDHEN and CDR2 SYDVKM. The CDR3 reads CASSGAGANTGELFF. CDR3 nucleotides: TGTGCCAGCAGTGGAGCGGGAGCGAACACCGGGGAGCTGTTTTTT. The whole variable domain, remainder taken from reference TRBV28 and TRBJ2-2, is DVKVTQSSRYLVKRTGEKVFLECVQDMDHENMFWYRQDPGLGLRLIYFSYDVKMKEKGDIPEGYSVSREKKERFSLILESASTNQTSMYLCASSGAGANTGELFFGEGSRLTVL.

On this clone itself: Other DNA sequences within the sample encode an identical CDR3. This rearrangement joins TRBV4-3 to TRBJ2-5; D gene uncertain. Trimming pared 0 bases from V and 4 bases from J, leaving 6 bases between. This CDR3 is built from 13 residues. Germline V gives CDR1 LGHNA, CDR2 YSLEER. Written as DNA, the CDR3 is TGCGCCAGCAGCCAAGATAGGAGAGAGACCCAGTACTTC. Residues: CASSQDRRETQYF.

This chain connects TRBV5-1 to TRBJ1-1; no definite D call. The CDR3 totals 14 residues. Germline CDR1 reads SGHRS; CDR2 reads YFSETQ. V gave up 0 bases and J gave up 0 bases, with 6 bases separating them. The CDR3 spells CASSLGLLNTEAFF. The CDR3 nucleotides read TGCGCCAGCAGCTTGGGATTATTGAACACTGAAGCTTTCTTT.

CDR3 nucleotides: TGTGCCAGCAGGACAGGAATCTATGGCTACACCTTC. Translating gives CASRTGIYGYTF. The gene calls are TRBV6-5 and TRBJ1-2; maybe TRBD1 (6 bases). The CDR3 contains 12 residues. CDR1 and CDR2 (germline): MNHEY, SVGAGI. Between the trimmed V and J ends, which lost 6 bases and 4 bases, there was a span of 9 bases.

V is TRBV5-8 and J is TRBJ1-5, with TRBD1 matching over 9 bases. Germline CDR1 and CDR2: SGHTS and YDEGEE. The CDR3 is 17 residues long. Trimming cost V 3 bases and J 5 bases; bases outside gene matches: 12. CDR3 residues: CASSSHGQGTKDQPQHF. As DNA, the CDR3 is TGTGCCAGCAGCTCGCATGGACAGGGGACGAAAGATCAGCCCCAGCATTTT. The variable domain in full, completed from reference TRBV5-8 and TRBJ1-5, reads EAGVTQSPTHLIKTRGQQATLRCSPISGHTSVYWYQQALGLGLQFLLWYDEGEERNRGNFPPRFSGRQFPNYSSELNVNALELEDSALYLCASSSHGQGTKDQPQHFGDGTRLSIL.

This chain connects TRBV18 to TRBJ2-5; D not certain. The CDR3 length is 13 residues. Per the germline V gene, CDR1 is KGHSH and CDR2 is LQKENI. Trimming shortened V by 4 bases and J by 1 base, and 7 bases separated the two germline ends. CDR3 loop: CASSQGIQETQYF. The CDR3, as DNA: TGTGCCAGCTCACAGGGAATCCAAGAGACCCAGTACTTC.

The chain recombines TRBV5-6 with TRBJ2-1; 7 bases align to TRBD2. This CDR3 is built from 14 residues. With 0 bases clipped from V and 6 bases from J, the junction kept 3 bases outside the gene matches. From germline, CDR1 is SGHDT and CDR2 YYEEEE. DNA of the CDR3: TGTGCCAGCAGCTTGGGGGGACTATTCAATGAGCAGTTCTTC. As protein: CASSLGGLFNEQFF.

The rearrangement joins TRBV2 to TRBJ1-4; tentatively, D is TRBD1 (5 bases). Trimming pared 7 bases from V and 7 bases from J, leaving 13 bases between. CDR3 length equals 13 residues. Germline values: CDR1 SNHLY, CDR2 FYNNEI. This CDR3 is CASTAGNVEKLFF. For the CDR3, the DNA is TGTGCCAGCACCGCAGGGAATGTTGAAAAACTGTTTTTT.